The clone carrying this T cell receptor (beta chain) was observed a single time. TCRdb's copy holds only in-frame clones and misses some; the assay was immunoSEQ multiplex PCR. The sample records about 140,000 clones, 65% to 90% being singletons. The sample comes from a study of blood T cell repertoires in COVID-19. This CDR3 is 17 amino acids long. CDR1 LGHNA and CDR2 YNFKEQ come from the germline V gene. V lost 0 bases and J 6 bases, leaving 18 bases between the germline ends. The chain has TRBV4-2 and TRBJ1-5, with D possibly matching TRBD1 (6 bases). The sample taken for sequencing was peripheral blood. The receptor's source is a man aged 45-65 years with acute or convalescent COVID-19. The CDR3 DNA reads as TGTGCCAGCAGCCAAGATCCGGCGGGGGGGCCAGGTCAGCCCCAGCATTTT. Its translation: CASSQDPAGGPGQPQHF.